These T cell receptor beta chains were read from a single sample in a study of T cells in Graves' hyperthyroidism and ophthalmopathy. TCRdb recomputed calls from the multiplex PCR reads with MiXCR, one row per CDR3 protein. The sample lists roughly 650,000 distinct CDR3 sequences; about a sixth were seen once. The sequenced material came from blood. These receptors were obtained from a woman aged 40 to 50 with Graves' ophthalmopathy. Each CDR3 is given with its conserved first and last residue. Each record gives: CDR3 protein, CDR3 DNA, J gene, V gene, D gene, clone size. A D gene is named only where the DNA matches it firmly. Not every row has a clone size; where given, it reads once, few, many or a size class.

CDR3: CASSQDGTSGSYEQYF
DNA: TGTGCCAGCAGCCAAGATGGGACTAGCGGGTCCTACGAGCAGTACTTC
J: TRBJ2-7
V: TRBV4-2
D: TRBD2
size: many

CDR3: CSAFGRAGGLYEQCF
DNA: TGCAGTGCCTTCGGGAGGGCGGGAGGCCTGTACGAGCAGTGCTTC
J: TRBJ2-7
V: TRBV20-1
D: TRBD2
size: few

CDR3: CASSQVGTEDTQYF
DNA: TGTGCCAGCAGCCAAGTCGGGACCGAAGATACGCAGTATTTT
J: TRBJ2-3
V: TRBV3-1
D: .
size: many

CDR3: CASRRRTGMADTQYF
DNA: TGTGCCAGCCGCCGCCGGACAGGGATGGCAGATACGCAGTATTTT
J: TRBJ2-3
V: TRBV6-1
D: TRBD1
size: .

CDR3: CASSDHAGTSGGGQETQYF
DNA: TGTGCCAGCAGTGATCACGCCGGGACTAGCGGAGGGGGTCAGGAGACCCAGTACTTC
J: TRBJ2-5
V: TRBV27
D: TRBD2
size: .

CDR3: CASSVVPNSPLHF
DNA: TGTGCCAGCAGCGTAGTTCCCAATTCACCCCTCCACTTT
J: TRBJ1-6
V: TRBV9
D: .
size: many

CDR3: CASSGDQWNQPQHF
DNA: TGTGCCAGCAGCGGGGATCAGTGGAATCAGCCCCAGCATTTT
J: TRBJ1-5
V: TRBV2
D: .
size: .

CDR3: CASSDLRVNLAEAFF
DNA: TGTGCCAGCAGTGACCTCAGGGTTAACCTAGCTGAAGCTTTCTTT
J: TRBJ1-1
V: TRBV6-1
D: .
size: few

CDR3: CASSESPSADTQYF
DNA: TGTGCCAGCAGCGAATCACCTAGCGCCGATACGCAGTATTTT
J: TRBJ2-3
V: TRBV9
D: .
size: few

CDR3: CASSRQASGGERYEQYF
DNA: TGTGCCAGCAGCCGCCAAGCTAGCGGGGGAGAACGCTACGAGCAGTACTTC
J: TRBJ2-7
V: TRBV7-8
D: TRBD2
size: .

CDR3: CAWTALTGNTQYF
DNA: TGTGCCTGGACCGCCTTAACAGGCAATACGCAGTATTTT
J: TRBJ2-3
V: TRBV30
D: .
size: many

CDR3: CASSYSLLAGEYNEQFF
DNA: TGTGCCAGCAGTTACTCCCTCCTAGCGGGGGAATACAATGAGCAGTTCTTC
J: TRBJ2-1
V: TRBV6-2/TRBV6-3
D: TRBD2
size: .

CDR3: CASSFSQQLGTEAFF
DNA: TGTGCCAGCAGTTTCAGTCAGCAGTTGGGGACTGAAGCTTTCTTT
J: TRBJ1-1
V: TRBV27
D: .
size: .